The 13 T cell receptor beta chains reported below all come from one sample, sequenced in a study of cytomegalovirus exposure and HLA in healthy donors. PCR employed 60 Vbeta and 13 Jbeta primers. The repertoire was sequenced with immunoSEQ multiplex PCR; TCRdb's copy has only in-frame clones and lacks some. The sample carries 200,000 to 250,000 clones, approximately 80% recorded once. Source material: PBMCs. These receptors came from a man aged 35-49 years in good health and CMV-seronegative.

V is TRBV7-3 and J is TRBJ2-5; 9 bases are a match to TRBD1. The germline V gene encodes CDR1 SGHTA and CDR2 FQGTGA. This CDR3 comprises 15 residues. With 5 bases clipped from V and 5 bases from J, the junction kept 9 bases outside the gene matches. DNA for the CDR3: TGTGCCAGCAGCGCTACAGGGGGCGCCGGGGAGACCCAGTACTTC. It encodes CASSATGGAGETQYF.

The chain employs TRBV7-9 and TRBJ2-1; D possibly corresponds to TRBD1 (6 bases). Per germline, CDR1 SEHNR and CDR2 FQNEAQ (reference sequence). V was trimmed by 1 base and J by 7 bases, leaving 11 bases between them. The CDR3 is 14 amino acids. In nucleotides, the CDR3 is TGTGCCAGCAGCTTAGGGGGCAGGGGAAATGAGCAGTTCTTC. Encoded protein: CASSLGGRGNEQFF. The complete variable domain, with remaining parts taken from reference TRBV7-9 and TRBJ2-1, reads DTGVSQNPRHKITKRGQNVTFRCDPISEHNRLYWYRQTLGQGPEFLTYFQNEAQLEKSRLLSDRFSAERPKGSFSTLEIQRTEQGDSAMYLCASSLGGRGNEQFFGPGTRLTVL.

Here the CDR3 reads CASSLLGGGVTDTQYF. In DNA, the CDR3 is TGTGCCAGCAGCTTATTGGGCGGGGGAGTCACAGATACGCAGTATTTT. V and J are TRBV7-3 and TRBJ2-3; the match to TRBD2 covers 7 bases. J lost 2 bases, V lost 2 bases, and 7 bases had no gene match. The CDR3 is made up of 16 amino acids. From germline, CDR1 is SGHTA and CDR2 FQGTGA. Full variable domain (missing parts from reference TRBV7-3 and TRBJ2-3): GAGVSQTPSNKVTEKGKYVELRCDPISGHTALYWYRQSLGQGPEFLIYFQGTGAADDSGLPNDRFFAVRPEGSVSTLKIQRTERGDSAVYLCASSLLGGGVTDTQYFGPGTRLTVL.

V usage is TRBV19 and J usage is TRBJ2-7, with TRBD1 matching over 8 bases. Germline CDR1 LNHDA, CDR2 SQIVND (reference sequence). V lost 4 bases to trimming and J lost 3 bases; unmatched junction nucleotides: 2. The CDR3 contains 13 residues. The DNA for the CDR3 is TGTGCCAGTAGTAATGGACAGGGCTACGAGCAGTACTTC. Translated: CASSNGQGYEQYF.

This chain links TRBV11-2 with TRBJ1-4, with TRBD1 identical over 9 bases. CDR1 SGHAT and CDR2 FQNNGV come from the germline V gene. V dropped 5 bases and J dropped 4; count of bases not matched to a gene: 5. There are 15 residues in the CDR3. The CDR3 sequence is CASSQGGQGNEKLFF. In DNA form, the CDR3 reads TGTGCCAGCAGCCAGGGGGGACAGGGTAATGAAAAACTGTTTTTT.

CDR3 in amino acids: CASSQGGGPGANVLTF. CDR3 nucleotide sequence: TGTGCCAGCAGCCAAGGCGGGGGCCCTGGGGCCAACGTCCTGACTTTC. The chain couples TRBV14 to TRBJ2-6, with D perhaps TRBD2 (7 bases). The CDR3 has 16 residues. Trimming pared 1 base from V and 2 bases from J, leaving 9 bases between. Germline values: CDR1 SGHDN, CDR2 FVKESK.

The rearrangement uses TRBV5-5 and TRBJ2-2; 13 positions match TRBD2. With V trimmed by 4 bases and J by 6 bases, 6 bases remained unmatched. Looked up from germline, CDR1 is SGHKS and CDR2 is YYEKEE (reference sequence). This CDR3 contains 16 residues. In DNA, the CDR3 is TGTGCCAGCAGCCAAACTAGCGGGAGGGCGGCCGGGGAGCTGTTTTTT. Its translation is CASSQTSGRAAGELFF.

There are a few counts of this clone. The V and J genes are TRBV10-3 and TRBJ2-6; a weak D match, TRBD2 (5 bases). Germline V gene data show CDR1 as ENHRY and CDR2 as SYGVKD. With 4 bases removed from V and 0 bases from J, the gap between germline ends came to 7 bases. The CDR3 runs 15 residues. CDR3 DNA sequence: TGTGCCATCAGTGCGGGAAGCTCTGGGGCCAACGTCCTGACTTTC. This translates into CAISAGSSGANVLTF.

This chain uses TRBV28 with TRBJ2-1; D might be TRBD2 (5 bases). Trimming took off 3 bases at V and 12 bases at J, with 15 bases between the two ends. The CDR3 has 13 residues. Germline-derived CDR1 and CDR2 are MDHEN and SYDVKM. Here the CDR3 reads CASSLERNRLQFF. The CDR3 DNA follows: TGTGCCAGCAGTTTGGAGCGGAACCGGTTGCAGTTCTTC.

This sequence joins TRBV9 and TRBJ2-1; TRBD2 agrees at 13 bases. The CDR3 consists of 16 residues. Germline CDR1 SGDLS, CDR2 YYNGEE. The trim removed 3 bases at V and 2 bases at J, leaving 2 bases unmatched. CDR3 in amino acids: CASSAGLAGPYNEQFF. CDR3 bases: TGTGCCAGCAGCGCGGGACTAGCGGGACCCTACAATGAGCAGTTCTTC.

The V call is TRBV18, the J call TRBJ2-5, with 8 bases fitting TRBD1. V was pared by 3 bases and J by 2 bases, with 5 bases of the junction left unmatched. This CDR3 comprises 15 residues. In germline, CDR1 is KGHSH, CDR2 LQKENI. The CDR3 DNA follows: TGTGCCAGCTCACCGCCGGGACAGGCGCAAGAGACCCAGTACTTC. This translates into CASSPPGQAQETQYF.

This chain joins TRBV5-1 and TRBJ2-2, with unresolved D. Germline V gene lookup returns CDR1 SGHRS and CDR2 YFSETQ. CDR3 length equals 13 residues. Trimming shortened V by 4 bases and J by 1 base, and 5 bases separated the two germline ends. CDR3 coding DNA: TGCGCCAGCAGCCCCGGGAACACCGGGGAGCTGTTTTTT. It is translated as CASSPGNTGELFF.

J is TRBJ2-7 and V is TRBV7-9; 9 nucleotides align to TRBD1. Trimming took 3 bases from V and 6 from J; bases not matched to a gene: 6. The CDR3 is 14 residues long. In germline, CDR1 is SEHNR, CDR2 FQNEAQ (reference sequence). Here the CDR3 DNA reads TGTGCCAGCAGCTTGGGACAGGGAAGCTCCGAGCAGTACTTC. This translates into CASSLGQGSSEQYF.